The rows below give T cell receptor beta chains drawn from one sample of a study of T cell changes during pregnancy in multiple sclerosis. TCRdb's table, derived via immunoSEQ multiplex PCR, lists solely in-frame clones and lacks some. This table holds just under 100,000 clones, approximately 94% found once. The sequencing here drew on peripheral blood, taken after pregnancy. The receptor source for this set is a female donor with multiple sclerosis, enrolled in a pregnancy study. CDR3s include the opening cysteine and the closing phenylalanine or tryptophan. D genes are given only for firm matches. Size is stated for part of the rows, as once, few or many counts, or as a class when the clone is expanded.

d_call	v_call	clone_size	cdr3_length	j_call	cdr3_nt	cdr3_aa
.	TRBV27	.	16	TRBJ1-3	TGTGCCAGCAGTCCCACTACAGGGATCTCTGGAAACACCATATATTTT	CASSPTTGISGNTIYF
.	TRBV7-3	.	15	TRBJ2-2	TGTGCCAGCAGCCCCAGGGGCACGAACACCGGGGAGCTGTTTTTT	CASSPRGTNTGELFF
TRBD1	TRBV14	.	16	TRBJ2-7	TGTGCCAGCAGCCAATTCAAAGGACAGGGCGGATACGAGCAGTACTTC	CASSQFKGQGGYEQYF
TRBD2	TRBV19	.	15	TRBJ2-1	TGTGCCAGTAGTATTGGGACTAGCGGGAGCAATGAGCAGTTCTTC	CASSIGTSGSNEQFF
.	TRBV12-1	.	17	TRBJ2-7	TGTGCCAGCAGCTTTGGATTACAACCGCGGCAACTGTACGAGCAGTACTTC	CASSFGLQPRQLYEQYF
.	TRBV5-4	.	13	TRBJ1-2	TGTGCCAGCAGCTTGATGGGGGCGAAGGGCTACACCTTC	CASSLMGAKGYTF
TRBD2	TRBV7-9	.	15	TRBJ2-7	TGTGCCAGCAGCATAGCGGGAGGAGGGTCCTACGAGCAGTACTTC	CASSIAGGGSYEQYF
.	TRBV7-2	.	15	TRBJ2-3	TGTGCCAGCAGCTTAGCCTCGGGGAACACAGATACGCAGTATTTT	CASSLASGNTDTQYF
TRBD1	TRBV7-8	.	18	TRBJ2-1	TGTGCCAGCAGCTTAGCCTCGGACAGGGTAGGCTCCTACAATGAGCAGTTCTTC	CASSLASDRVGSYNEQFF
.	TRBV2	few	15	TRBJ1-5	TGTGCCAGCAGCAGGGTTTTGGGGAGCAATCAGCCCCAGCATTTT	CASSRVLGSNQPQHF
TRBD1	TRBV19	.	16	TRBJ1-2	TGTGCCAGTAGTAGCGCCCCACAGGGGGCACTTGGGGGCTACACCTTC	CASSSAPQGALGGYTF
TRBD1	TRBV4-1	.	15	TRBJ2-7	TGCGCCAGCAGCCACGGACAGGCGAGCTCCTACGAGCAGTACTTC	CASSHGQASSYEQYF
TRBD2	TRBV27	.	17	TRBJ2-1	TGTGCCAGCAGACTAGCGGGAGGGCCCCTCTCCTACAATGAGCAGTTCTTC	CASRLAGGPLSYNEQFF
.	TRBV9	.	18	TRBJ2-7	TGTGCCAGCAGTCACACCCCCCAGGGGACATCCAATTCCTACGAGCAGTACTTC	CASSHTPQGTSNSYEQYF
.	TRBV30	few	13	TRBJ1-1	TGTGCCTGGAGTGTATCAGTACCCACTGAAGCTTTCTTT	CAWSVSVPTEAFF
.	TRBV5-1	few	14	TRBJ1-1	TGCGCCAGCAGCTTGGCCAGGAGGGACCCTGAAGCTTTCTTT	CASSLARRDPEAFF
TRBD2	TRBV7-2	.	15	TRBJ2-7	TGTGCCAGCAGCTTAGTATCTAGCGGGACCTACGAGCAGTACTTC	CASSLVSSGTYEQYF
TRBD2	TRBV6-5	.	13	TRBJ2-7	TGTGCCAGCAGTTATAGCGGGAGTTACGAGCAGTACTTC	CASSYSGSYEQYF
.	TRBV27	.	13	TRBJ1-4	TGTGCCAGCAGTTTATCCCTATGGGAAAAACTGTTTTTT	CASSLSLWEKLFF
TRBD2	TRBV29-1	.	17	TRBJ2-1	TGCAGCACCAGGGGGGGGCTAGCGGGAGGCATCGCGGGTGAGCAGTTCTTC	CSTRGGLAGGIAGEQFF
.	TRBV4-1	.	15	TRBJ2-7	TGCGCCAGCAGCCAACTACCAACCAGGGCCTACGAGCAGTACTTC	CASSQLPTRAYEQYF
TRBD1	TRBV6-1	once	15	TRBJ2-2	TGTGCCAGCAGTGACCAGGGGACAGGGGCCGGGGAGCTGTTTTTT	CASSDQGTGAGELFF
.	TRBV5-1	.	13	TRBJ1-2	TGCGCCAGCAGCTTGGGAGGTTGGGATGGCTACACCTTC	CASSLGGWDGYTF
TRBD2	TRBV6-1	.	15	TRBJ2-5	TGTGCCAGCAGTGAAGCGGCGGGAGGGCTGGAGACCCAGTACTTC	CASSEAAGGLETQYF
.	TRBV7-3	.	14	TRBJ1-2	TGTGCCAGCAGCCCAAGGGGGAGTGACTATGGCTACACCTTC	CASSPRGSDYGYTF
TRBD1	TRBV30	once	17	TRBJ2-6	TGTGCCTGGATAGGACAGGGGGCGGGCGCTGGGGCCAACGTCCTGACTTTC	CAWIGQGAGAGANVLTF
.	TRBV28	.	14	TRBJ1-1	TGTGCCAGCCTTCGGAGTGGCTGGAACACTGAAGCTTTCTTT	CASLRSGWNTEAFF
.	TRBV6-5	.	15	TRBJ1-1	TGTGCCAGCAGTTACTCAGGGGCACGGAACACTGAAGCTTTCTTT	CASSYSGARNTEAFF
.	TRBV5-1	.	16	TRBJ2-1	TGCGCCAGCAGCCCAACTACTCCCTTAGCCTACAATGAGCAGTTCTTC	CASSPTTPLAYNEQFF
.	TRBV19	once	15	TRBJ1-5	TGTGCCAGTAGTATATTACAGGGTGTCGATCAGCCCCAGCATTTT	CASSILQGVDQPQHF
TRBD1	TRBV11-2	.	14	TRBJ1-2	TGTGCCAGCAGCTCCCGGGACAGGGGGACTGGCTACACCTTC	CASSSRDRGTGYTF
.	TRBV28	.	15	TRBJ1-1	TGTGCCAGCACCGGGCAGGGGTTTGAGAACACTGAAGCTTTCTTT	CASTGQGFENTEAFF
.	TRBV10-3	.	12	TRBJ2-7	TGTGCCACACATAGCTCTAGCAACGAGCAGTACTTC	CATHSSSNEQYF
TRBD1	TRBV7-2	.	15	TRBJ2-7	TGTGCCAGCAGCTTAGATGGGACAGGCACCTACGAGCAGTACTTC	CASSLDGTGTYEQYF
TRBD1	TRBV19	.	15	TRBJ2-7	TGTGCCAGTAGCCCACCGGGACAGGGACACTACGAGCAGTACTTC	CASSPPGQGHYEQYF
.	TRBV2	.	14	TRBJ1-1	TGTGCCAGCAGTGAACAAGGGGGGAACACTGAAGCTTTCTTT	CASSEQGGNTEAFF
TRBD2	TRBV13	.	19	TRBJ2-7	TGTGCCAGCAGCCGAATCGGCGGGAGGGCCCTAGAATCCCTCTACGAGCAGTACTTC	CASSRIGGRALESLYEQYF
TRBD2	TRBV25-1	.	13	TRBJ2-7	TGTGCCAGCGAGGGCGGGAGGGACTACGAGCAGTACTTC	CASEGGRDYEQYF
TRBD2	TRBV9	.	17	TRBJ2-5	TGTGCCAGCAGCGTGTCTGGACTAGCGGGAGCAGGAGAGACCCAGTACTTC	CASSVSGLAGAGETQYF
.	TRBV30	.	14	TRBJ1-1	TGTGCCTGGGAAGTAGGAGGGTGGCCCACTGAAGCTTTCTTT	CAWEVGGWPTEAFF
.	TRBV15	.	15	TRBJ2-7	TGTGCCACCAGCAGAGGAGGGAGTGCCTCATACGAGCAGTACTTC	CATSRGGSASYEQYF
TRBD2	TRBV5-4	.	14	TRBJ2-7	TGTGCCAGCAGCCGCCTAGCGGACTCCTACGAGCAGTACTTC	CASSRLADSYEQYF
TRBD1	TRBV5-5	.	15	TRBJ1-2	TGTGCCAGCAGCGCCATCCAGACAGGGCACTATGGCTACACCTTC	CASSAIQTGHYGYTF
TRBD1	TRBV2	.	15	TRBJ2-7	TGTGCCAGCAGTGAAAGGGACAGGAGCTCCTACGAGCAGTACTTC	CASSERDRSSYEQYF
.	TRBV5-4	.	15	TRBJ1-4	TGTGCCAGCAGCTTGGCGGGGACAACTAATGAAAAACTGTTTTTT	CASSLAGTTNEKLFF
.	TRBV6-1	.	16	TRBJ2-7	TGTGCCAGCAGTGAAAGTAGCGGTCATAGCTCCTACGAGCAGTACTTC	CASSESSGHSSYEQYF
.	TRBV25-1	.	15	TRBJ1-5	TGTGCCAGCAGTGAGGCAGGATGGGGGGGTCAGCCCCAGCATTTT	CASSEAGWGGQPQHF
TRBD2	TRBV7-2	.	15	TRBJ2-2	TGTGCCAGCAGCTTACCGGGAGGGCCTGAGAGTGAGCTGTTTTTT	CASSLPGGPESELFF
.	TRBV6-5	.	15	TRBJ2-7	TGTGCCAGCAGTTACTCCAGGGCCAGCTCCTACGAGCAGTACTTC	CASSYSRASSYEQYF
.	TRBV4-1	few	13	TRBJ1-1	TGCGCCAGCAGCCAAGATGGAACTAATGAAGCTTTCTTT	CASSQDGTNEAFF
.	TRBV6-6	.	15	TRBJ1-3	TGTGCCAGCAGACCCGGACAGAACTCTGGAAACACCATATATTTT	CASRPGQNSGNTIYF
.	TRBV7-2	.	15	TRBJ1-5	TGTGCCAGCAGCCGGGGGGGGGCGGGCAATCAGCCCCAGCATTTT	CASSRGGAGNQPQHF